This entry concerns a single T cell receptor beta chain. Trimming removed 3 bases from V and 9 bases from J; junction bases left unmatched: 15. CDR3 length equals 15 residues. Germline V CDR1 and CDR2: SGHDT, YYEEEE. Original processing methods: It was from reference gene primer amplification that nucleated cell counts were estimated. Sequencing used immunoSEQ multiplex PCR; TCRdb keeps in-frame clones, though not all of them. That table gives V, J and clone size, and the DNA gave D and trimming. The sample yields more than 95,000 clones, 85% seen once. This specimen comes from a study of blood T cell repertoires in COVID-19. The overall study: T cells, B-cell-depleted T cells, or PBMCs supplied cDNA or gDNA.

V gene TRBV5-6 combines with J gene TRBJ2-7; 7 bases map to TRBD1. Sequenced: peripheral blood. This sequence was found in a woman aged 80 or over with acute or convalescent COVID-19. CDR3 loop: CASSSRRGIFLGQYV. Here the CDR3 DNA reads TGTGCCAGCAGCTCACGCAGGGGGATCTTCCTCGGGCAGTACGTC.